Listed here are 32 T cell receptor beta chains from one sample, sequenced in a study of T cell clones after liver transplantation. Data came from immunoSEQ multiplex PCR; TCRdb stores just in-frame clones and leaves some out. The profile shows some 80,000 clones, less than 90% of them singletons. The sample here was CD4+ T cells from blood, taken around 50 months after liver transplant. The receptors originated from a human patient who received a liver transplant. Some T cells may arise from the graft donor.

The chain carries TRBV25-1 and TRBJ2-7, with 8 bases fitting TRBD1. V shed 4 bases, J shed 3 bases, and the junction held 8 bases outside the gene matches. Germline values: CDR1 MGHDK, CDR2 SYGVNS. This CDR3 is built from 15 residues. The CDR3 bases are TGTGCCAGCAGTGCCCGACAGGGGAATCGCTACGAGCAGTACTTC. Translation: CASSARQGNRYEQYF.

V usage is TRBV7-3 and J usage is TRBJ2-2, with no clear D. Per germline, CDR1 SGHTA and CDR2 FQGTGA. V dropped 5 bases and J dropped 1 base, with 14 bases sitting between them. The CDR3 totals 16 residues. CDR3 nucleotides: TGTGCCAGCAGCCCACAAGAGGCACAGAACACCGGGGAGCTGTTTTTT. Translated, it gives CASSPQEAQNTGELFF.

This clone was seen more than once but under ten times. The V call is TRBV7-2, the J call TRBJ1-5; D call uncertain. Trimming shortened V by 1 base and J by 2 bases, and 9 bases separated the two germline ends. This CDR3 is built from 15 residues. Germline V gene sequence: CDR1 SGHTA, CDR2 FQGNSA. CDR3 sequence reads: CASSLEDFGNQPQHF. The CDR3 region has the DNA TGTGCCAGCAGCTTAGAGGATTTCGGCAATCAGCCCCAGCATTTT.

The chain uses TRBV19 and TRBJ2-7, with D perhaps matching TRBD2 (6 bases). The ends were cut back, 3 bases at V and 3 bases at J, with 15 bases in the middle. The CDR3 is 15 amino acids. Germline lookup yields CDR1 LNHDA and CDR2 SQIVND (reference sequence). The CDR3 region is CASSIGGSGGYEQYF. The CDR3, as DNA: TGTGCCAGTAGTATTGGGGGGAGTGGCGGCTACGAGCAGTACTTC.

This chain connects TRBV5-1 to TRBJ2-5; D is ambiguous. The CDR3 sequence is 13 residues long. V was shortened by 0 bases and J by 2 bases, with 5 bases between the two germline ends. The V gene's germline CDR1 is SGHRS and CDR2 YFSETQ. The CDR3 sequence: CASSLARQETQYF. CDR3 in DNA: TGCGCCAGCAGCTTGGCCCGACAAGAGACCCAGTACTTC. The whole variable domain, remainder taken from reference TRBV5-1 and TRBJ2-5, is KAGVTQTPRYLIKTRGQQVTLSCSPISGHRSVSWYQQTPGQGLQFLFEYFSETQRNKGNFPGRFSGRQFSNSRSEMNVSTLELGDSALYLCASSLARQETQYFGPGTRLLVL.

The rearrangement uses TRBV4-3 and TRBJ2-3; no firm D call. The CDR3 is 13 residues long. V dropped 0 bases and J dropped 10 bases, with 11 bases sitting between them. Per the germline V gene, CDR1 is LGHNA and CDR2 is YSLEER. CDR3 sequence: CASSQDRAVAQYF. The DNA for the CDR3 is TGCGCCAGCAGCCAAGATCGGGCTGTAGCGCAGTATTTT.

This clone occurred once. This chain connects TRBV7-8 to TRBJ2-3, with no clear D. V lost 5 bases to trimming and J lost 0 bases, with 6 bases between them. This CDR3 comprises 13 residues. CDR1 SGHVS and CDR2 FQNEAQ come from the germline V gene. This chain's CDR3 is CASSRTSTDTQYF. As DNA, the CDR3 is TGTGCCAGCAGCCGCACTAGCACAGATACGCAGTATTTT.

This clone has only one observation. V usage is TRBV27 and J usage is TRBJ2-1; 16 nucleotides line up with TRBD2. The length of the CDR3 is 16 residues. The ends lost 4 bases at V and 15 bases at J; junction bases unmatched: 12. Germline CDR1 and CDR2: MNHEY and SMNVEV (reference sequence). CDR3 sequence reads: CASSSNPGLAGGTLFF. DNA for the CDR3: TGTGCCAGCAGTTCCAACCCGGGACTAGCGGGAGGGACGCTGTTCTTC.

As regards this clone: The germline gene is not matched at one end of the junction; a read error may be the cause. This chain connects TRBV7-7 to TRBJ2-7, with D perhaps TRBD1 (5 bases). The CDR3 runs 13 residues. In germline, CDR1 is SSHAT, CDR2 FNYEAQ (reference sequence). Written as DNA, the CDR3 is TGTGCTAGCAGCTTGACAGAGACCTACGAGCAGTACTTC. Protein product: CASSLTETYEQYF.

DNA of the CDR3: TGTGCCAGCGCCGGCTCTAGCGGATCCTACGAGCAGTACTTC. Amino acid sequence: CASAGSSGSYEQYF. The V gene is TRBV18, the J gene TRBJ2-7; 7 bases fit TRBD2. The CDR3 runs to 14 residues. CDR1 is KGHSH, CDR2 LQKENI, per germline. V lost 8 bases, J lost 1 base, and 8 bases stayed unmatched.

This clone was seen only once. The chain employs TRBV6-1 and TRBJ1-2, with D possibly TRBD1 on 6 matching bases. CDR1 and CDR2 (germline): MNHNS, SASEGT. Trimming cost V 6 bases and J 5 bases, with 13 bases left between them. The CDR3 loop spans 13 amino acids. CDR3 in amino acids: CASRNLQGYGYTF. The CDR3 nucleotides are TGTGCCAGCAGAAATTTACAGGGTTATGGCTACACCTTC.

V gene TRBV4-3 combines with J gene TRBJ2-7, with 9 bases matching TRBD2. Germline lookup yields CDR1 LGHNA and CDR2 YSLEER. V shed 1 base and J 4 bases; nucleotides not matched to a gene: 5. The CDR3 covers 15 residues. CDR3 protein: CASSQGLSGGYEQYF. The CDR3 DNA follows: TGCGCCAGCAGCCAAGGCCTTAGCGGGGGATACGAGCAGTACTTC.

This chain joins TRBV7-2 and TRBJ2-3, with 10 bases lining up with TRBD2. This CDR3 spans 15 amino acids. Looked up from germline, CDR1 is SGHTA and CDR2 is FQGNSA. J was trimmed by 4 bases and V by 5 bases; bases with no gene match: 6. The CDR3 DNA reads TGTGCCAGCAGCATAAGCGGGGGGGCCTCAGATACGCAGTATTTT. The encoded protein is CASSISGGASDTQYF.

V usage is TRBV9 and J usage is TRBJ1-4; no definite D call. The CDR3 contains 16 residues. V lost 4 bases and J 0 bases, leaving 13 bases between the germline ends. Germline V gene lookup returns CDR1 SGDLS and CDR2 YYNGEE. The CDR3 sequence: CASSYSWGSTNEKLFF. DNA for the CDR3: TGTGCCAGCAGCTATTCCTGGGGTTCAACTAATGAAAAACTGTTTTTT.

This clone was seen a few times. V and J are TRBV7-9 and TRBJ1-1; the match to TRBD1 covers 7 bases. The CDR3 is made up of 14 amino acids. Germline CDR1 reads SEHNR; CDR2 reads FQNEAQ (reference sequence). J was trimmed by 8 bases and V by 0 bases; bases with no gene match: 6. CDR3 DNA: TGTGCCAGCAGCTTAGCTTCCACAGGGGCAGAAGCTTTCTTT. As protein: CASSLASTGAEAFF.

J is TRBJ2-7 and V is TRBV4-2, with 7 bases that match TRBD2. Trimming took 4 bases from V and 0 from J; bases not matched to a gene: 9. The CDR3 extends over 16 amino acids. Germline lookup yields CDR1 LGHNA and CDR2 YNFKEQ. The CDR3 nucleotides are TGTGCCAGCAGCCCCACGTCCAGCGGGAACTCCTACGAGCAGTACTTC. The encoded protein is CASSPTSSGNSYEQYF.

The gene calls are TRBV29-1 and TRBJ2-7; 10 bases map to TRBD2. The germline gives CDR1 SQVTM, CDR2 ANQGSEA. The CDR3 covers 15 residues. V lost 2 bases to trimming and J lost 5 bases; unmatched junction nucleotides: 9. Here the CDR3 DNA reads TGCAGCGTTGAAAGGCGCGCTAGCGGGAGCCACGAGCAGTACTTC. Translated: CSVERRASGSHEQYF.

The chain is built from TRBV27 and TRBJ2-5; D call uncertain. This CDR3 has 14 amino acids. Per germline, CDR1 MNHEY and CDR2 SMNVEV (reference sequence). Trimming pared 4 bases from V and 2 bases from J, leaving 11 bases between. CDR3 DNA sequence: TGTGCCAGCAGTTCATTGGGGAAACAAGAGACCCAGTACTTC. Protein product: CASSSLGKQETQYF.

The genes are TRBV28 and TRBJ2-5; maybe TRBD2 (5 bases). This CDR3 is 14 amino acids long. The V gene's germline CDR1 is MDHEN and CDR2 SYDVKM. V was shortened by 5 bases and J by 1 base, with 11 bases between the two germline ends. Here the CDR3 DNA reads TGTGCCAGCAGTCGACCTAGCCTCCAAGAGACCCAGTACTTC. It translates to CASSRPSLQETQYF.

The chain uses TRBV19 and TRBJ1-5; D is ambiguous. The CDR3 spans 15 residues. Germline V CDR1 and CDR2: LNHDA, SQIVND (reference sequence). Trimming cost V 3 bases and J 0 bases, with 9 bases left between them. The CDR3 nucleotides are TGTGCCAGTAGTATGAATCGGATTAGCAATCAGCCCCAGCATTTT. It translates to CASSMNRISNQPQHF.

The J gene is TRBJ2-2, the V gene TRBV5-1; D not resolved. Germline-derived CDR1 and CDR2 are SGHRS and YFSETQ. The CDR3 totals 14 residues. The V gene lost 0 bases and the J gene lost 7 bases, with 10 bases spanning the gap. CDR3 nucleotides: TGCGCCAGCAGCTTGGGGTTAGACGTCGGGGAGCTGTTTTTT. Its protein is CASSLGLDVGELFF.

This clone was counted between two and nine times. The chain links TRBV5-1 to TRBJ2-3; 9 bases agree with TRBD2. V lost 0 bases and J lost 7; bases outside the gene matches: 6. The CDR3 totals 15 residues. Germline CDR1 is SGHRS and CDR2 is YFSETQ. The CDR3 loop is CASSLGLAEGNTQYF. CDR3 nucleotide sequence: TGCGCCAGCAGCTTGGGACTAGCGGAGGGGAATACGCAGTATTTT.

V gene TRBV28 combines with J gene TRBJ2-4; 9 nucleotides align to TRBD1. Germline values: CDR1 MDHEN, CDR2 SYDVKM. V lost 5 bases to trimming and J lost 6 bases; unmatched junction nucleotides: 5. The CDR3 loop spans 14 amino acids. CDR3 residues: CASSPTGGRNIQYF. CDR3 in DNA: TGTGCCAGCAGTCCGACAGGGGGAAGAAACATTCAGTACTTC.

The V and J genes are TRBV5-1 and TRBJ2-3, with 8 bases lining up with TRBD1. The CDR3 contains 18 residues. J was trimmed by 2 bases and V by 3 bases; bases with no gene match: 14. Germline V gene lookup returns CDR1 SGHRS and CDR2 YFSETQ. CDR3 amino acids: CASSSPPGQGGNTDTQYF. The CDR3 region has the DNA TGCGCCAGCAGCTCCCCCCCTGGACAGGGCGGGAACACAGATACGCAGTATTTT.

This chain connects TRBV5-3 to TRBJ1-2, with D possibly matching TRBD1 (5 bases). TRBV5-3 is flagged as an ORF with uncertain function. CDR3 length equals 14 residues. Trimming took off 6 bases at V and 5 bases at J, with 17 bases between the two ends. CDR3 residues: CARIQRADRYGYTF. The CDR3 nucleotides read TGTGCCAGAATCCAAAGAGCAGACAGATATGGCTACACCTTC.

CDR3: CATTVDRSYNSPLHF. The CDR3 DNA is TGTGCCACCACAGTTGATCGCTCCTATAATTCACCCCTCCACTTT. The rearrangement joins TRBV6-6 to TRBJ1-6; D uncertain. The germline V and J ends were trimmed by 10 bases and 0 bases, with 13 bases remaining between them. The CDR3 spans 15 residues. Germline V gives CDR1 MNHNY, CDR2 SVGAGI (reference sequence).

The chain uses TRBV18 and TRBJ2-7; 11 bases are shared with TRBD1. J lost 12 bases, V lost 5 bases, and 15 bases had no gene match. The germline CDR1 and CDR2 sequences are KGHSH and LQKENI. This CDR3 is built from 15 residues. The CDR3 is CASSLDTGDRGSLYF. The CDR3 bases are TGTGCCAGCTCATTGGATACCGGGGACAGGGGGAGTTTGTACTTC.

This chain uses TRBV9 with TRBJ2-2, with a weak D call TRBD1 (5 bases). This CDR3 has 15 amino acids. Germline-derived CDR1 and CDR2 are SGDLS and YYNGEE. V lost 5 bases, J lost 1 base, and 12 bases lay in between. The CDR3 loop is CASSKIGQNTGELFF. CDR3 DNA: TGTGCCAGCAGTAAAATAGGACAGAACACCGGGGAGCTGTTTTTT.

V and J are TRBV4-3 and TRBJ2-3, with D maybe TRBD1 (7 bases). Germline V lookup: CDR1 LGHNA, CDR2 YSLEER. The V gene lost 1 base and the J gene lost 0 bases, with 14 bases spanning the gap. The CDR3 is made up of 17 amino acids. In DNA form, the CDR3 reads TGCGCCAGCAGCCAAGGGGCAGGGGGGTTTAGCACAGATACGCAGTATTTT. As protein: CASSQGAGGFSTDTQYF.

V and J are TRBV13 and TRBJ2-1, with TRBD2 as a possible D gene (6 bases). Trimming took 3 bases from V and 3 from J, leaving 12 bases between them. The V gene's germline CDR1 is PRHDT and CDR2 FYEKMQ (reference sequence). The CDR3 consists of 15 residues. The CDR3 DNA follows: TGTGCCAGCAGCTTTTGGAGGGGTGGCTACAATGAGCAGTTCTTC. Translated: CASSFWRGGYNEQFF.

V is TRBV27 and J is TRBJ1-2; D gene uncertain. Trimming stripped 6 bases from V and 5 bases from J, with 16 bases between. Germline V CDR1 and CDR2: MNHEY, SMNVEV (reference sequence). There are 14 residues in the CDR3. The DNA of the CDR3 is TGTGCCAGCAGCTCTTCCCGGGCCCAATATGGCTACACCTTC. It specifies CASSSSRAQYGYTF.

This clone turned up a few times. V gene TRBV7-2 combines with J gene TRBJ2-3; no clear D. Germline CDR1 SGHTA, CDR2 FQGNSA. Trimming stripped 11 bases from V and 6 bases from J, with 12 bases between. The CDR3 has 11 amino acids. The CDR3 coding sequence is TGTGCCCTGGTCCTCACGGATACGCAGTATTTT. It translates to CALVLTDTQYF.